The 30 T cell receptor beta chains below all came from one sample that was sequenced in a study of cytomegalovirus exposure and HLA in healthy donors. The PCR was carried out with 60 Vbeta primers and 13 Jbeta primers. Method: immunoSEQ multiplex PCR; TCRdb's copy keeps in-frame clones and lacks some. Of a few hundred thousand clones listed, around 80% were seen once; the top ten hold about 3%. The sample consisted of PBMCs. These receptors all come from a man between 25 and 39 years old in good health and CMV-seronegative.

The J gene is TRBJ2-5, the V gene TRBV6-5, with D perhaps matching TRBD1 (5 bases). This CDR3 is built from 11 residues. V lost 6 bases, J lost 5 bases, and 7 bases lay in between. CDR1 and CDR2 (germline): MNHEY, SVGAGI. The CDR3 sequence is CASSPGETQYF. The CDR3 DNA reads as TGTGCCAGCAGCCCAGGGGAGACCCAGTACTTC.

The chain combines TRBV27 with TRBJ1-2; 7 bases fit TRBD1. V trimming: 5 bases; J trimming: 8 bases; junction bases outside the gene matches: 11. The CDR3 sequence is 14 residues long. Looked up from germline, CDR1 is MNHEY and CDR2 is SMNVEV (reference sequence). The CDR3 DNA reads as TGTGCCAGCAGTCCAGGCGGCAGGGGGTACGGCTACACCTTC. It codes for CASSPGGRGYGYTF.

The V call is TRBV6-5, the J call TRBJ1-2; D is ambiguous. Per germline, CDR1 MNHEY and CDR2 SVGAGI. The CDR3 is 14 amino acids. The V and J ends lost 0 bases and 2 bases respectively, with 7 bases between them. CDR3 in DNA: TGTGCCAGCAGTTACTCGGCACGCAACTATGGCTACACCTTC. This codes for CASSYSARNYGYTF.

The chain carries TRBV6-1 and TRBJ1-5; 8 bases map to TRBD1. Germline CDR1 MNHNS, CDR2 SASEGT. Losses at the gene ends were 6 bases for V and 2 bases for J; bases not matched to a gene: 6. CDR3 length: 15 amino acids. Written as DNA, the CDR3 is TGTGCCAGCAGCTCAGGGGGCTCGGGCAATCAGCCCCAGCATTTT. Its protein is CASSSGGSGNQPQHF.

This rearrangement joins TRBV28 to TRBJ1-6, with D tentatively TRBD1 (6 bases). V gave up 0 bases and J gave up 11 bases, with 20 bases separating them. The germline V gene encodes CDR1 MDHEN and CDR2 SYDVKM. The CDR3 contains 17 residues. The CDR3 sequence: CASSLWATGTNSAPLHF. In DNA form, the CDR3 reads TGTGCCAGCAGTTTATGGGCTACCGGGACAAATAGTGCACCCCTCCACTTT.

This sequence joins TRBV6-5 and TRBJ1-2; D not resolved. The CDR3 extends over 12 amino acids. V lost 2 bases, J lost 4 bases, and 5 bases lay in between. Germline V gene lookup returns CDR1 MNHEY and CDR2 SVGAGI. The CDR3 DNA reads TGTGCCAGCAGTTACGGTAGCTATGGCTACACCTTC. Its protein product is CASSYGSYGYTF.

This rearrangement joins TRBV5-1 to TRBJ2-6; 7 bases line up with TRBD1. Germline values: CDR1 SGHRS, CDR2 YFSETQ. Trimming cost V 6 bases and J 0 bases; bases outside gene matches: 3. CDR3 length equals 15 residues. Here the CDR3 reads CASTRQGSGANVLTF. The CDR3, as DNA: TGCGCCAGCACTAGACAGGGCTCTGGGGCCAACGTCCTGACTTTC.

The CDR3 reads CASSSLQGYETQYF. The CDR3 DNA reads as TGTGCCAGCAGCTCGTTACAGGGGTACGAGACCCAGTACTTC. This chain links TRBV11-2 with TRBJ2-5, with TRBD1 identical over 7 bases. The CDR3 has 14 residues. Losses at the gene ends were 4 bases for V and 5 bases for J; bases not matched to a gene: 7. Germline CDR1 reads SGHAT; CDR2 reads FQNNGV.

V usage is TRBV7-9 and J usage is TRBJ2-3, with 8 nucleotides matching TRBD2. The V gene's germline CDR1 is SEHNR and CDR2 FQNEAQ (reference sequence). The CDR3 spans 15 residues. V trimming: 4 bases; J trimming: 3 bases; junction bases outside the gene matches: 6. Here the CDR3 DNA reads TGTGCCAGCAGCTCCCCCGGGGGGGCAACAGATACGCAGTATTTT. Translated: CASSSPGGATDTQYF.

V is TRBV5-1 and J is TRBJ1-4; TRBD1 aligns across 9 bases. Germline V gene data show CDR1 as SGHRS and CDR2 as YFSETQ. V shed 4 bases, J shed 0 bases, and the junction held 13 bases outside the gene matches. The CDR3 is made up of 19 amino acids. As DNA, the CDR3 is TGCGCCAGCAGCCAGCGGTTTGGGACAGGGCTTTCAACTAATGAAAAACTGTTTTTT. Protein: CASSQRFGTGLSTNEKLFF.

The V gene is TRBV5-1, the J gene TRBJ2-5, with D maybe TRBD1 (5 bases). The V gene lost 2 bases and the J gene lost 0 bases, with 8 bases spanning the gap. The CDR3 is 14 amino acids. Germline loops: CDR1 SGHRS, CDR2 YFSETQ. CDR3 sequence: CASSFTGHQETQYF. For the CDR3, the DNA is TGCGCCAGCAGCTTTACAGGCCACCAAGAGACCCAGTACTTC.

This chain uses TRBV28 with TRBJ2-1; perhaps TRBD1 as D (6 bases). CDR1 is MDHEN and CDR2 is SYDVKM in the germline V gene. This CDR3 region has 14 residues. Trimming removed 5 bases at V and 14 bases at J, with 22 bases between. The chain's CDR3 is CASSQGPSPIQEFF. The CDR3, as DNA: TGTGCCAGCAGTCAGGGGCCCAGCCCTATTCAAGAGTTCTTC.

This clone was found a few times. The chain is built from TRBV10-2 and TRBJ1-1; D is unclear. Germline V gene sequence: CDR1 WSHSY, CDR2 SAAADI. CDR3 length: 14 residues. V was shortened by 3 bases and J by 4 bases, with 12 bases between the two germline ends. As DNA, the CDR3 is TGCGCCAGCAGTGATGAGGTTCTGGGCACTGAAGCTTTCTTT. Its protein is CASSDEVLGTEAFF.

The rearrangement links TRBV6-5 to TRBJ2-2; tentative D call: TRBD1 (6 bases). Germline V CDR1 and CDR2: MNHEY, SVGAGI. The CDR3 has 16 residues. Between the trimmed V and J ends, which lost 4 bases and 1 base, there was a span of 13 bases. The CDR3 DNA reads TGTGCCAGCAGTTCCCCCAGGGGCGGGAACACCGGGGAGCTGTTTTTT. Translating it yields CASSSPRGGNTGELFF.

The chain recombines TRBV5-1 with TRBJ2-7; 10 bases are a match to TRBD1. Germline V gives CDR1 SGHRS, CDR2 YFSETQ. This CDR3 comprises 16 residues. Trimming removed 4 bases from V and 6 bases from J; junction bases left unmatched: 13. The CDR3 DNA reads TGCGCCAGCAGCCCAAAGGTACGACAGGGGGCCGTCGAGCAGTACTTC. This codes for CASSPKVRQGAVEQYF.

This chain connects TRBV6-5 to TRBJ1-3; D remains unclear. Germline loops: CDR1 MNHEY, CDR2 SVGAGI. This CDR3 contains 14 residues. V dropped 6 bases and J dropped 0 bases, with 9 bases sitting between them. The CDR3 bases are TGTGCCAGCAGGCCCCTGAGCTCTGGAAACACCATATATTTT. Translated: CASRPLSSGNTIYF.

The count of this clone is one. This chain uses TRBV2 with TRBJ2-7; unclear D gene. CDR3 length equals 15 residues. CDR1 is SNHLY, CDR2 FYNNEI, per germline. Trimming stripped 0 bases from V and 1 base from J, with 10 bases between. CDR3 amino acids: CASSEADPGSYEQYF. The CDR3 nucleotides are TGTGCCAGCAGTGAAGCCGATCCAGGTTCCTACGAGCAGTACTTC.

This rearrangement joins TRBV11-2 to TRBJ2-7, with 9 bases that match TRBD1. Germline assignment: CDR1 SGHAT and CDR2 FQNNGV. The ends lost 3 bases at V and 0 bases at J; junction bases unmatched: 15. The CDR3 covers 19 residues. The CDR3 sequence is CASSFGSIMGTGFSYEQYF. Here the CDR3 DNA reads TGTGCCAGCAGCTTCGGGTCAATAATGGGGACAGGGTTCTCCTACGAGCAGTACTTC. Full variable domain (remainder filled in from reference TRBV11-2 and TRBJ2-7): EAGVAQSPRYKIIEKRQSVAFWCNPISGHATLYWYQQILGQGPKLLIQFQNNGVVDDSQLPKDRFSAERLKGVDSTLKIQPAKLEDSAVYLCASSFGSIMGTGFSYEQYFGPGTRLTVT.

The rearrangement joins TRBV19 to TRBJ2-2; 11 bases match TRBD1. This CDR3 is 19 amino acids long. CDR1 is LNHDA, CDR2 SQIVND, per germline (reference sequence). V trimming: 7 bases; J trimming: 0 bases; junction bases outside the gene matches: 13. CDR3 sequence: CASTNRGTGGLPNTGELFF. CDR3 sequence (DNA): TGTGCCAGTACCAACCGGGGGACAGGGGGGTTACCGAACACCGGGGAGCTGTTTTTT.

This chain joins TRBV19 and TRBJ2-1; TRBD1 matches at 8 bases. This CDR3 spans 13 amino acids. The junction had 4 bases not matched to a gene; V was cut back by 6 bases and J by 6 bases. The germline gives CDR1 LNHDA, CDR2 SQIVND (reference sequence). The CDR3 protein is CASRTGTGNEQFF. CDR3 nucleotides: TGTGCCAGTAGGACAGGGACAGGCAATGAGCAGTTCTTC.

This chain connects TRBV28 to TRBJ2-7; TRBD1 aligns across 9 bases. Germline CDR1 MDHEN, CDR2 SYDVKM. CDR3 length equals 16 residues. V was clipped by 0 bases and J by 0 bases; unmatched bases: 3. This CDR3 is CASSLWDRGNSYEQYF. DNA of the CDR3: TGTGCCAGCAGTTTATGGGACAGGGGAAACTCCTACGAGCAGTACTTC.

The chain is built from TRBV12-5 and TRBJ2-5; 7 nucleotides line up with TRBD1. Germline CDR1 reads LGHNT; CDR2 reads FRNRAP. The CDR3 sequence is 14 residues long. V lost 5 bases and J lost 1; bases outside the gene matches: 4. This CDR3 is CASGRDSFQETQYF. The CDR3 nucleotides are TGTGCTAGTGGTCGGGACAGCTTCCAAGAGACCCAGTACTTC.

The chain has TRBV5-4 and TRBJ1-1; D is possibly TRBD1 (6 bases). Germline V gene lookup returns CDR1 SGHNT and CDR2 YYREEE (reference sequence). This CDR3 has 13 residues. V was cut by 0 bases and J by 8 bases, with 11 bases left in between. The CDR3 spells CASSLAHGQEAFF. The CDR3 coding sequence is TGTGCCAGCAGCTTGGCCCACGGACAGGAAGCTTTCTTT.

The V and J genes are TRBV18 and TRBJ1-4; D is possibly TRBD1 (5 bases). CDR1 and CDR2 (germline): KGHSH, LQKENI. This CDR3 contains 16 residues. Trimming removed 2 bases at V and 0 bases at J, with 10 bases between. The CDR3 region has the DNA TGTGCCAGCTCACCAGCCCTGACAGCAACTAATGAAAAACTGTTTTTT. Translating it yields CASSPALTATNEKLFF.

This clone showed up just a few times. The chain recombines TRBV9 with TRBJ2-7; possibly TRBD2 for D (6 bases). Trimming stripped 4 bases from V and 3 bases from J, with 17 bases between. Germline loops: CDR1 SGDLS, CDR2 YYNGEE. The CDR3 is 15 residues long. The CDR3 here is CASSKGGGDHYEQYF. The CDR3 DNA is TGTGCCAGCAGCAAAGGAGGCGGGGACCACTACGAGCAGTACTTC.

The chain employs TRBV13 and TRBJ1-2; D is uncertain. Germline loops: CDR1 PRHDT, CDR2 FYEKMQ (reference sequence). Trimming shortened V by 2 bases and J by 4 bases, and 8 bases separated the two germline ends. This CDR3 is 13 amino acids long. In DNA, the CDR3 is TGTGCCAGCAGCTTAAATCTCGGCTATGGCTACACCTTC. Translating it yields CASSLNLGYGYTF.

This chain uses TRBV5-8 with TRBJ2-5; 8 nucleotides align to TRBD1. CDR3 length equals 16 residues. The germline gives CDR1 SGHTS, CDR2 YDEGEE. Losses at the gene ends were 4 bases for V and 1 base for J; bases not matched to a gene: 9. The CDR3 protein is CASSAGTGGSQETQYF. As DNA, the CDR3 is TGTGCCAGCAGCGCCGGGACAGGTGGGAGCCAAGAGACCCAGTACTTC. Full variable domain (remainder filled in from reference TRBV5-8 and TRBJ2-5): EAGVTQSPTHLIKTRGQQATLRCSPISGHTSVYWYQQALGLGLQFLLWYDEGEERNRGNFPPRFSGRQFPNYSSELNVNALELEDSALYLCASSAGTGGSQETQYFGPGTRLLVL.

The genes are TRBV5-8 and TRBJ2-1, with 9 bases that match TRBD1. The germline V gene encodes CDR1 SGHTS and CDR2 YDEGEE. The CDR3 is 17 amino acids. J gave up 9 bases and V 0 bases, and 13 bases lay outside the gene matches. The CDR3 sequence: CASSLAFRYRGQGEQFF. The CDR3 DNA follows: TGTGCCAGCAGCTTGGCCTTCAGGTACAGGGGGCAGGGTGAGCAGTTCTTC.

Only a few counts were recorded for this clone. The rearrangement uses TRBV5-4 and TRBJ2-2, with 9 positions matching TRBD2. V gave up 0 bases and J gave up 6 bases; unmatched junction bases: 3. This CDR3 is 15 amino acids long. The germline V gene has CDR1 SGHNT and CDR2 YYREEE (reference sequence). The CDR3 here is CASSLGGLAPGELFF. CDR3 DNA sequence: TGTGCCAGCAGCTTGGGGGGACTAGCCCCCGGGGAGCTGTTTTTT. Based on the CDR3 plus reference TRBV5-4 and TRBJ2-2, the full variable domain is ETGVTQSPTHLIKTRGQQVTLRCSSQSGHNTVSWYQQALGQGPQFIFQYYREEENGRGNFPPRFSGLQFPNYSSELNVNALELDDSALYLCASSLGGLAPGELFFGEGSRLTVL.

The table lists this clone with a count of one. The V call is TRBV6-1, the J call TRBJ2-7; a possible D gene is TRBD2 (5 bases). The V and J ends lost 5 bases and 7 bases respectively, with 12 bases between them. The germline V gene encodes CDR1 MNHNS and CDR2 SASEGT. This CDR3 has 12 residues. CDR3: CASSSHPGEQYF. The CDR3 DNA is TGTGCCAGCAGTTCTCACCCGGGGGAGCAGTACTTC.